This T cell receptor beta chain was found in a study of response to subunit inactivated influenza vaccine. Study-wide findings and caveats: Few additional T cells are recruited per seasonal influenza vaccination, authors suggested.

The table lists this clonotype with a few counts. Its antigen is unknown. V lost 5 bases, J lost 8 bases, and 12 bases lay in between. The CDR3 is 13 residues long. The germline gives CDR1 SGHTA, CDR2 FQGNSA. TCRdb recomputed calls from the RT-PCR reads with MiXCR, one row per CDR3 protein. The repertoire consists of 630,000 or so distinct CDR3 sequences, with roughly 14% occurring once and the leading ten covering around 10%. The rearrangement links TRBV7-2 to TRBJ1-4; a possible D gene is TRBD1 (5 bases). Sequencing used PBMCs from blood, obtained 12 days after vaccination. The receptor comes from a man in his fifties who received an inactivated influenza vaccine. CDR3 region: CASSPTRGEKLFF. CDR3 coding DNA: TGTGCCAGCAGCCCAACTCGGGGGGAAAAACTGTTTTTT.